The entry below describes one T cell receptor beta chain. Its antigen remains unidentified. These data are taken from a study of T cell responses to AZD1222 COVID-19 vaccine. General observations from the study: In a largely white British group with more females than males, clonal diversity was possibly underestimated. Targets within unmutated variant regions were reportedly found for nearly half of spike-specific TCRs.

Method: immunoSEQ multiplex PCR; TCRdb's copy keeps in-frame clones and lacks some. Altogether under 200,000 clones are present, about 92% being singletons, with the ten largest covering around 3.6%. CDR1 SQVTM and CDR2 ANQGSEA come from the germline V gene. With 7 bases clipped from V and 0 bases from J, the junction kept 10 bases outside the gene matches. The CDR3 has 15 residues. The sample in question was peripheral blood, obtained 28 days after the second dose of the MenACWY control vaccine. The chain employs TRBV29-1 and TRBJ1-2; 8 bases agree with TRBD1. The TCR sequence derives from an adult who received the MenACWY meningococcal vaccine as a control. The CDR3 DNA is TGCAGCGCCCAACCAGGGGGCGGGGCTAACTATGGCTACACCTTC. It translates to CSAQPGGGANYGYTF.